Shown below are 21 T cell receptor beta chains from a single sample sequenced in a study of T cells in Graves' hyperthyroidism and ophthalmopathy. Authors of the study amplified TCR beta CDR3 regions from RNA transcripts. Researchers ran a first-round RT-PCR on the TCR CDR3 using the HTBI primer set. Via MiXCR, TCRdb re-called the multiplex PCR reads, giving one row per CDR3 protein. The sample holds around 380,000 distinct CDR3 sequences; roughly 14% are singletons and the top ten take less than 25%. Sequencing used blood. The receptor source for this set is a man aged 25-45 years with Graves' hyperthyroidism that later progressed to Graves' ophthalmopathy.

CDR3 DNA: TGCGCCAGCAGCGTTAGCCCAGGGGGCGCAAATGAAAAACTGTTTTTT. Its translation is CASSVSPGGANEKLFF. The chain carries TRBV5-1 and TRBJ1-4; the match to TRBD1 covers 8 bases. The germline CDR1 and CDR2 sequences are SGHRS and YFSETQ. The CDR3 loop spans 16 amino acids. J was trimmed by 5 bases and V by 4 bases; bases with no gene match: 10. Based on the CDR3 plus reference TRBV5-1 and TRBJ1-4, the full variable domain is KAGVTQTPRYLIKTRGQQVTLSCSPISGHRSVSWYQQTPGQGLQFLFEYFSETQRNKGNFPGRFSGRQFSNSRSEMNVSTLELGDSALYLCASSVSPGGANEKLFFGSGTQLSVL.

Comment on this clonotype: A junction end diverges from the germline sequence, so it may reflect a read error. This sequence joins TRBV20-1 and TRBJ2-7; a possible D gene is TRBD2 (5 bases). The CDR3 is 12 residues long. The germline V gene has CDR1 DFQATT and CDR2 SNEGSKA (reference sequence). CDR3 bases: TGCGGTGCGCGGACTGGAGGTTACGAGCAGTACTTC. This codes for CGARTGGYEQYF.

This clonotype was observed a handful of times. The DNA of the CDR3 is TGTGCCAGCACTACAGGATACCGACGCCAGCTTTACAATGAGCAGTTCTTC. It encodes CASTTGYRRQLYNEQFF. J is TRBJ2-1 and V is TRBV2; D might be TRBD1 (5 bases). Germline-derived CDR1 and CDR2 are SNHLY and FYNNEI. The V end was cut by 7 bases, the J end by 4 bases, with 23 bases between. This CDR3 is 17 amino acids long.

This clonotype was seen a few times. The chain joins TRBV5-1 to TRBJ2-7; TRBD2 might be the D (5 bases). V was trimmed by 4 bases and J by 0 bases, leaving 17 bases between them. CDR3 length: 16 amino acids. Germline V lookup: CDR1 SGHRS, CDR2 YFSETQ. The CDR3 region is CASSLGAPMSSYEQYF. The CDR3 coding sequence is TGCGCCAGCAGCCTGGGAGCACCGATGAGCTCCTACGAGCAGTACTTC.

This clonotype has at least ten counts. The V call is TRBV3-1, the J call TRBJ1-1; D may be TRBD1 (5 bases). V dropped 0 bases and J dropped 0 bases, with 14 bases sitting between them. This CDR3 is 17 amino acids long. Germline loops: CDR1 LGHDT, CDR2 YNNKEL (reference sequence). CDR3 bases: TGTGCCAGCAGCCAAGATCCCCCGGGGACCATGAACACTGAAGCTTTCTTT. Its translation: CASSQDPPGTMNTEAFF.

Remarks on this clonotype: The germline gene is not matched at one end of the junction; a read error may be the cause. The chain carries TRBV2 and TRBJ2-2; D remains ambiguous. In germline, CDR1 is SNHLY, CDR2 FYNNEI. The length of the CDR3 is 10 residues. CDR3 nucleotide sequence: TGTGCCAGCAGTGGTAGACCCCTGGTTTTT. Its protein product is CASSGRPLVF. Based on the CDR3 plus reference TRBV2 and TRBJ2-2, the full variable domain is EPEVTQTPSHQVTQMGQEVILRCVPISNHLYFYWYRQILGQKVEFLVSFYNNEISEKSEIFDDQFSVERPDGSNFTLKIRSTKLEDSAMYFCASSGRPLVFGEGSRLTVL.

This clonotype appeared a few times. The V and J genes are TRBV20-1 and TRBJ2-7; D is unresolved. The CDR3 extends over 11 amino acids. Trimming cost V 3 bases and J 4 bases, with 7 bases left between them. Germline CDR1 reads DFQATT; CDR2 reads SNEGSKA (reference sequence). The DNA for the CDR3 is TGCAGTGCTAGTTCGGCTTACGAGCAGTACTTC. Translating gives CSASSAYEQYF.

The chain couples TRBV20-1 to TRBJ1-3; D perhaps matches TRBD1 (5 bases). Germline assignment: CDR1 DFQATT and CDR2 SNEGSKA (reference sequence). This CDR3 has 13 residues. V was clipped by 3 bases and J by 1 base, with 7 bases between them. As DNA, the CDR3 is TGCAGTGCTAGCCAGGGATCTGGAAACACCATATATTTT. It codes for CSASQGSGNTIYF.

There are many counts of this clonotype. The chain carries TRBV28 and TRBJ2-7; D may be TRBD1 or TRBD2 (5 bases each). Germline loops: CDR1 MDHEN, CDR2 SYDVKM. The V end lost 6 bases, the J end lost 3 bases, and 18 bases lay between the germline ends. CDR3 size: 15 residues. CDR3 sequence (DNA): TGTGCCAGCAGAGGGGTCCGGGGCAACCTCTACGAGCAGTACTTC. The encoded protein is CASRGVRGNLYEQYF.

A single count supports this clonotype. This could be a read error, since a much larger clone is one nucleotide away. The chain combines TRBV5-5 with TRBJ2-7; TRBD2 is a possible D gene (5 bases). CDR1 and CDR2 (germline): SGHKS, YYEKEE (reference sequence). The CDR3 loop spans 14 amino acids. The CDR3 is CANSLRLAYYEQYF. In DNA form, the CDR3 reads TGTGCCAACAGCTTAAGGCTAGCCTACTACGAGCAGTACTTC.

Concerning this clonotype: This sequence may be a read error, since a much larger clone differs from it by one base. The rearrangement joins TRBV18 to TRBJ2-1; D not certain. This CDR3 has 13 residues. The germline V gene encodes CDR1 KGHSH and CDR2 LQKENI. Trimming cost V 1 base and J 8 bases, with 9 bases left between them. The CDR3 loop is CASSPRQNDEQFF. The CDR3 nucleotides are TGTGCCAGCTCACCACGTCAGAACGATGAGCAGTTCTTC.

The DNA of the CDR3 is TGTGCCAGCAGCTTAAATTTCGGGACAGGCCCTAGGACCTACGAGCAGTACTTC. It yields the protein CASSLNFGTGPRTYEQYF. The rearrangement joins TRBV7-9 to TRBJ2-7, with 8 nucleotides matching TRBD1. Per the germline V gene, CDR1 is SEHNR and CDR2 is FQNEAQ (reference sequence). This CDR3 comprises 18 residues. With 2 bases clipped from V and 2 bases from J, the junction kept 14 bases outside the gene matches. The complete variable domain, with remaining parts taken from reference TRBV7-9 and TRBJ2-7, reads DTGVSQNPRHKITKRGQNVTFRCDPISEHNRLYWYRQTLGQGPEFLTYFQNEAQLEKSRLLSDRFSAERPKGSFSTLEIQRTEQGDSAMYLCASSLNFGTGPRTYEQYFGPGTRLTVT.

The genes are TRBV12-3 or TRBV12-4 and TRBJ1-2, with 9 bases matching TRBD1. The CDR3 runs to 15 residues. The trim removed 5 bases at V and 6 bases at J, leaving 10 bases unmatched. CDR3 bases: TGTGCCAGCAGTCATTGGGGACAGGGCCTCGATGGCTACACCTTC. Protein: CASSHWGQGLDGYTF.

The V and J genes are TRBV6-2 or TRBV6-3 and TRBJ2-3; 15 nucleotides agree with TRBD2. Germline CDR1 is MNHEY and CDR2 is SVGEGT. J was trimmed by 4 bases and V by 6 bases; bases with no gene match: 5. This CDR3 has 16 residues. This CDR3 reads CASSRTSGGGSDTQYF. The CDR3 DNA sequence: TGTGCCAGCAGCCGGACTAGCGGGGGGGGGTCAGATACGCAGTATTTT.

This clonotype has at least ten counts. The chain is built from TRBV2 and TRBJ1-5; D unclear. CDR1 is SNHLY and CDR2 is FYNNEI in the germline V gene. There are 15 residues in the CDR3. The V end was cut by 7 bases, the J end by 3 bases, with 16 bases between. The CDR3, as DNA: TGTGCCAGCACCCGAGAGATGGGAATCAATCAGCCCCAGCATTTT. Amino acids: CASTREMGINQPQHF.

V and J are TRBV12-3 or TRBV12-4 and TRBJ1-1; D unclear. Trimming removed 6 bases at V and 3 bases at J, with 14 bases between. CDR3 length: 14 residues. The CDR3 spells CASRRLRGYTEAFF. Written as DNA, the CDR3 is TGTGCCAGCAGACGACTCCGAGGTTACACTGAAGCTTTCTTT.

This clonotype was observed at least ten times. As DNA, the CDR3 is TGTGCCAGCAGCTTAGCGCCAGAGCAGTTCTTC. Its protein product is CASSLAPEQFF. V and J are TRBV7-9 and TRBJ2-1; unclear D gene. CDR1 SEHNR and CDR2 FQNEAQ come from the germline V gene (reference sequence). Trimming removed 0 bases from V and 10 bases from J, with 4 bases in between. This CDR3 region has 11 residues.

There are a few counts of this clonotype. One junction end does not reproduce the germline sequence, and a read error may be involved. The chain combines TRBV20-1 with TRBJ1-6; D may be TRBD1 (5 bases). The CDR3 is 12 residues long. Germline lookup yields CDR1 DFQATT and CDR2 SNEGSKA (reference sequence). CDR3 nucleotides: TGCAGTGCTCTAGCAGGGACCGACAACTTGAACTTT. This encodes CSALAGTDNLNF.

This clonotype was observed a few times. This chain uses TRBV5-1 with TRBJ2-2, with 7 bases fitting TRBD1. Losses at the gene ends were 5 bases for V and 2 bases for J; bases not matched to a gene: 6. The CDR3 is made up of 15 amino acids. Germline assignment: CDR1 SGHRS and CDR2 YFSETQ. CDR3 sequence: CASSSRDSNTGELFF. CDR3 DNA sequence: TGCGCCAGCAGTTCCCGGGACAGCAACACCGGGGAGCTGTTTTTT.

This chain connects TRBV6-1 to TRBJ2-5; 14 bases line up with TRBD2. The CDR3 has 17 amino acids. Germline V gene data show CDR1 as MNHNS and CDR2 as SASEGT. Trimming removed 5 bases from V and 4 bases from J; junction bases left unmatched: 9. The CDR3 DNA follows: TGTGCCAGCAGTCCTTCTAGACTAGCGGGGGGGCGAGAGACCCAGTACTTC. Protein sequence: CASSPSRLAGGRETQYF.

The DNA of the CDR3 is TGTGCCAGCAGTAGGGTCACAGGGGAGGATGAAAAACTGTTTTTT. It translates to CASSRVTGEDEKLFF. The rearrangement uses TRBV25-1 and TRBJ1-4, with 7 nucleotides matching TRBD1. The CDR3 loop spans 15 amino acids. Trimming removed 5 bases from V and 6 bases from J; junction bases left unmatched: 9. CDR1 is MGHDK, CDR2 SYGVNS, per germline.